This TCR beta chain derives from a study of identical twins. General observations from the study: Weaker excess twin sharing was seen among beta out-of-frame sequences.

With no exceptions, donors were healthy Caucasians. Unique molecular identifiers were present on cDNA, and template switching added a universal primer site. One entry per CDR3 protein results from TCRdb running MiXCR on the 5' RACE reads. There are hundreds of thousands of distinct CDR3 sequences in the sample; approximately 7.9% occur only once, and roughly 5% lies in the top ten. Germline-derived CDR1 and CDR2 are SGHRS and YFSETQ. This CDR3 has 14 amino acids. Trimming took off 1 base at V and 3 bases at J, with 10 bases between the two ends. This clonotype was seen at least ten times. Its target is not known. The data also belong to a second study, concerning yellow fever vaccine responses in identical twins. That work contributes: Twins' vaccine T cell response reportedly seemed partly convergent, partly personalized.

This TCR was sampled from a woman aged 18-35 years in good health. The chain employs TRBV5-1 and TRBJ1-1, with a tentative D call TRBD1 (6 bases). The sequenced sample was CD8+ T cells sorted from blood. The CDR3 loop reads CASSLRGDDTEAFF. The CDR3, as DNA: TGCGCCAGCAGCTTGAGGGGGGACGACACTGAAGCTTTCTTT. The variable domain in full, with the rest retrieved from reference TRBV5-1 and TRBJ1-1, is KAGVTQTPRYLIKTRGQQVTLSCSPISGHRSVSWYQQTPGQGLQFLFEYFSETQRNKGNFPGRFSGRQFSNSRSEMNVSTLELGDSALYLCASSLRGDDTEAFFGQGTRLTVV.